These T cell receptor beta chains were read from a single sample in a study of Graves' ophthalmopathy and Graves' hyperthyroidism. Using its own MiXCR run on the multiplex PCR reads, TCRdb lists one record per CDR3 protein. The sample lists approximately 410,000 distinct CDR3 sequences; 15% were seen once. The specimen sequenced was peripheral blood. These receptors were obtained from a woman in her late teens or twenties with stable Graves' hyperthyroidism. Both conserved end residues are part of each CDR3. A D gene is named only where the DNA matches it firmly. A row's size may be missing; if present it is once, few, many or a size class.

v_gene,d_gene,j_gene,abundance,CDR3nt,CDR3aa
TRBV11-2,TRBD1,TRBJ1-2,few,TGTGCCAGCAGCTTAGGGGACAGGGGGCGCGGAACTGTTGGCTACACCTTC,CASSLGDRGRGTVGYTF
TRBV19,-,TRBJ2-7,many,TGTGCCTCCAATGGCGAGCAGTACTTC,CASNGEQYF
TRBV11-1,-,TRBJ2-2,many,TGTGCCAGCCGCCCCGGCCGGGGGCAGAACACCGGGGAGCTGTTTTTT,CASRPGRGQNTGELFF
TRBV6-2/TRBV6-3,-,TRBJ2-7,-,TGTGCCAGCAGTTACCCCCCGACGCTTCCCACCTACGAGCAGTACTTC,CASSYPPTLPTYEQYF
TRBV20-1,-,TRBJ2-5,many,TGCAGTGCCGGATCATGGGGGACCCAGTACTTC,CSAGSWGTQYF
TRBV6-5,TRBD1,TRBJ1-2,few,TGTGCCAGCAGTAACAGGGGGCCAGTTGGCTACACCTTC,CASSNRGPVGYTF
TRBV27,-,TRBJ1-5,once,TGTGCCAGCAGTTCTATCGGGCAACTCAATCAGCCCCAGCATTTT,CASSSIGQLNQPQHF
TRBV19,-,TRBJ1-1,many,TGTGCCAGTAGTGACCCCCACGGACTGAACACTGAAGCTTTCTTT,CASSDPHGLNTEAFF
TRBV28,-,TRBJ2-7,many,TGTGCCAGCAGTTTAAGCCGTCCGGGGGACGAGCAGTACTTC,CASSLSRPGDEQYF
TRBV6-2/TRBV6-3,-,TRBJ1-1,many,TGTGCCAGCAGTCCCCACCCACAGGGAGAAGCTTTCTTT,CASSPHPQGEAFF
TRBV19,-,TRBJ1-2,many,TGTGCCAGTAGTATACCAGGGCGGCACTATGGCTACACCTTC,CASSIPGRHYGYTF
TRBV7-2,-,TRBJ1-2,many,TGTGCCAGCAGCTGGGGGGTGGACACCTATGGCTACACCTTC,CASSWGVDTYGYTF
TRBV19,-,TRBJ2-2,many,TGTGCCAGTAGTATCATGAGCACCGGGGAGCTGTTTTTT,CASSIMSTGELFF
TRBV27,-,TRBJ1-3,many,TGTGCCAGCAGGGCCCTATCGGGGGGAACCATATATTTT,CASRALSGGTIYF
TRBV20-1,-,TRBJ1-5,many,TGCAGTGCTAGCATGACCAGGGGAGGGGTAAGGAGCAATCAGCCCCAGCATTTT,CSASMTRGGVRSNQPQHF
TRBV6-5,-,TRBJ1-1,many,TGTGCCAGCAGAGTAATGAACACTGAAGCTTTCTTT,CASRVMNTEAFF
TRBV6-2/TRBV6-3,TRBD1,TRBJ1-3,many,TGTGCCAGCAGTGACAGGGTTCCTGGAAACACCATATATTTT,CASSDRVPGNTIYF
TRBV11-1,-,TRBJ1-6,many,TGTGCCAGCAGCTTAGAAGGCCGGTCGTATTCACCCCTCCACTTT,CASSLEGRSYSPLHF
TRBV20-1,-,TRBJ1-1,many,TGCAGTGCTACGACAGATAACACTGAAGCTTTCTTT,CSATTDNTEAFF
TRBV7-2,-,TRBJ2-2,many,TGTGCCAGCAGCTTGGTGCCGAACACCGGGGAGCTGTTTTTT,CASSLVPNTGELFF
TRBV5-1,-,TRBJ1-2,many,TGCGCCAGCAGCTTGGTCCCATGGGGGTGGGTCTATGGCTACACCTTC,CASSLVPWGWVYGYTF
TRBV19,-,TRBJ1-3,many,TGTGCCAGTAGGGCGCGAGGACCTGGAAACACCATATATTTT,CASRARGPGNTIYF
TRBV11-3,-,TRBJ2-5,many,TGTGCCAGCAGCTTCGGGACGGGGACGCAAGAGACCCAGTACTTC,CASSFGTGTQETQYF
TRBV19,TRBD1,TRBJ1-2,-,TGTGCCAGTAGTTCACCCGGGACAGGGAAGGGCTACACCTTC,CASSSPGTGKGYTF
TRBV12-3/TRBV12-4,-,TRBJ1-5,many,TGTGCCAGCAGTTTCGGTGGGAGTCTAAATCAGCCCCAGCATTTT,CASSFGGSLNQPQHF
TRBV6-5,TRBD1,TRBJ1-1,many,TGTGCCAGCACCCCCGTTGTATCTCGACAGGGCTTGAACACTGAAGCTTTCTTT,CASTPVVSRQGLNTEAFF
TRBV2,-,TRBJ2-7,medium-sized,TGTGCCAGCAGTGAAGACTCAGGCAGGGGCTACGAGCAGTACTTC,CASSEDSGRGYEQYF
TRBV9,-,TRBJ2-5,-,TGTGCCAGCAGCCCCGGGACACGGATACAAGAGACCCAGTACTTC,CASSPGTRIQETQYF
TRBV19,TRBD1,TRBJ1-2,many,TGTGCCAGTAGTATAGGGAGACAGGGGGCCTATGGCTACACCTTC,CASSIGRQGAYGYTF
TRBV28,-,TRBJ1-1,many,TGTGCCAGCAGCGTTTGGGCTGAAGCTTTCTTT,CASSVWAEAFF